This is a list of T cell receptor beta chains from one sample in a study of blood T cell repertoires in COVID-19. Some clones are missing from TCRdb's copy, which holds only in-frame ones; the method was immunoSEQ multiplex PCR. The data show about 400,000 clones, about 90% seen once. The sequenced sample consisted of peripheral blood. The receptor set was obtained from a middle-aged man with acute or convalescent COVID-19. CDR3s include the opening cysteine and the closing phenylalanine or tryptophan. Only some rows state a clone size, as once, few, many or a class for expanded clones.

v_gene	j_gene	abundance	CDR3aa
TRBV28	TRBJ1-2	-	CASNQGNYGYTF
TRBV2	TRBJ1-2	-	CASIPDRPYGYTF
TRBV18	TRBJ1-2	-	CASSPSGQHYGYTF
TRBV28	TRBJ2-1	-	CASSFRDSSRDEQFF
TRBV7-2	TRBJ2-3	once	CASSPQLATDTQYF
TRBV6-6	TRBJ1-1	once	CASNIRDSLTEAFF
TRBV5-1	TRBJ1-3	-	CASSVTGTGNTIYF
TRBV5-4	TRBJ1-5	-	CASSLEGAGNQPQHF
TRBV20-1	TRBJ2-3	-	CSASKMGTGEDTQYF
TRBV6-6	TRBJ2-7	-	CASSYSRTSDEQYF
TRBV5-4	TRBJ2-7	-	CASSLLASGSYEQYF
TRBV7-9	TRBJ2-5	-	CASSARTSGGLETQYF
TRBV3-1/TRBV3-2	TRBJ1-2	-	CASSGGGYTF
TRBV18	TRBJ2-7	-	CASSPGTSGRFNEQYF
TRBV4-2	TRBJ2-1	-	CASSQSSGQFF
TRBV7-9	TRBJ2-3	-	CASSPLAGGTDTQYF
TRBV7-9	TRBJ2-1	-	CASSSPVHGTYNEQFF
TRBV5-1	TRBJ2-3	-	CASSLEGKSTDTQYF
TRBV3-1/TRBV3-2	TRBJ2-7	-	CASSSRTNEQYF
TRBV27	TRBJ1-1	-	CASSLGRFTEAFF
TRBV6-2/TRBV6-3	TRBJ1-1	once	CASSYRRGREAFF
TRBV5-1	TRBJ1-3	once	CASSYGTRGRGNTIYF
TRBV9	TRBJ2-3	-	CASSPRSGTGSYTQYF
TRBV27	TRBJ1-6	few	CASSLYFYNSPLHF
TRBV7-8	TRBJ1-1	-	CASSLGTGGNTEAFF
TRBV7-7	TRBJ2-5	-	CASSLLGGLETQYF
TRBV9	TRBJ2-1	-	CASSVRDLSYNEQFF
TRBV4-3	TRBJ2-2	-	CASSQDRPQGAGELFF
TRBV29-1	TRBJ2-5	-	CSVSTDQETQYF
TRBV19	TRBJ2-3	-	CASTPHRTSGSDTQYF
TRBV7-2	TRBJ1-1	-	CASSLASLTEAFF
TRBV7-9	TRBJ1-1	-	CASSLVKTGQGPPF
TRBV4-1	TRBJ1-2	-	CASSQEQGRGRGYTF
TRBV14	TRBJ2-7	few	CASSQGAYRALYEQYF
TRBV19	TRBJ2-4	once	CASSIQPGQGRGGTMSDIQYF
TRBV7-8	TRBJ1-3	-	CASSRRGNSGNTIYF
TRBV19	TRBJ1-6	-	CASSRTEQNSPLHF
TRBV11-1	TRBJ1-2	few	CASSPLRNYGYTF
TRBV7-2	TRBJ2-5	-	CASSSLLAGGPQYF
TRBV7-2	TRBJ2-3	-	CASSAGLKTDTQYF
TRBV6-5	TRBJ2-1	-	CASKSGWDNEQFF
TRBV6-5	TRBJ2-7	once	CASSYGHEQYF
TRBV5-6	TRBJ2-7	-	CASSLGSGRYSYEQYF
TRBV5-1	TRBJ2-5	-	CASSLGQIVQETQYF
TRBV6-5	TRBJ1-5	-	CASRRDSTSNQPQHF
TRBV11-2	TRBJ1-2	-	CASSNRQDYGYTF
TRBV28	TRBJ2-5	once	CATSGPGREYQETQYF
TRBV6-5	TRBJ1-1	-	CASSRGQGPTEAFF
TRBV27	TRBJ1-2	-	CASSLRGTARAGGYGYTF
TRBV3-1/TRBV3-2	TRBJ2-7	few	CASSPRQGRYEQYF
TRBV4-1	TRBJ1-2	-	CASSQPGRTGTYGYTF
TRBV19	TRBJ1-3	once	CASRLGAGGNTIYF
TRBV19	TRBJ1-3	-	CASSFPLSGTAGNTIYF
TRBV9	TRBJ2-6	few	CASSVAGTGANVLTF
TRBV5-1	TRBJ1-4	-	CASSLGLATNEKLFF
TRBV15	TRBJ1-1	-	CATSQGYTEAFF
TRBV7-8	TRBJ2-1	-	CASSFLGGPSSYNEQFF
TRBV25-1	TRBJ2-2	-	CASSGHRAGELFF
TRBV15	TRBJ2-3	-	CATSRELAGADTQYF
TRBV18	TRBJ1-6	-	CASSPGQTYNSPLHF